The rows below give T cell receptor beta chains drawn from one sample of a study of cytomegalovirus exposure and HLA in healthy donors. Some clones are missing from TCRdb's copy, which holds only in-frame ones; the method was immunoSEQ multiplex PCR. This table holds about 44,000 clones, approximately 94% found once. Sequencing used PBMCs. These receptors originate from a woman in her late teens or twenties in good health and CMV-seronegative. CDR3s include the opening cysteine and the closing phenylalanine or tryptophan. The D gene is left open where the match is weak. Clone size is given for some rows only: seen once, a few or many times, or a class if the clone is expanded.

J gene,V gene,clone size,D gene,CDR3 protein,CDR3 DNA
TRBJ2-5,TRBV6-1,-,TRBD2,CASSERGLAGQETQYF,TGTGCCAGCAGTGAAAGGGGACTAGCGGGACAAGAGACCCAGTACTTC
TRBJ2-4,TRBV28,-,-,CASSLGGLGDIQYF,TGTGCCAGCAGTTTAGGAGGGCTGGGGGACATTCAGTACTTC
TRBJ2-7,TRBV27,-,TRBD1,CASSPRGTASYEQYF,TGTGCCAGCAGTCCCCGAGGGACAGCCAGCTACGAGCAGTACTTC
TRBJ2-3,TRBV4-2,-,-,CASSQDRRGDTQYF,TGTGCCAGCAGCCAAGATCGAAGGGGAGATACGCAGTATTTT
TRBJ2-2,TRBV7-8,-,-,CASSLILGELFF,TGTGCCAGCAGCTTAATTCTGGGGGAGCTGTTTTTT
TRBJ1-1,TRBV28,-,TRBD1,CASSQDRGLDRAFF,TGTGCCAGCAGTCAGGACAGGGGTCTCGATCGAGCTTTCTTT
TRBJ1-1,TRBV2,-,-,CASSTEEDTEAFF,TGTGCCAGCAGTACAGAGGAGGACACTGAAGCTTTCTTT
TRBJ1-2,TRBV7-9,-,-,CASSSYRLRGDYGYTF,TGTGCCAGCAGCTCCTATCGCCTTAGGGGTGACTATGGCTACACCTTC
TRBJ2-4,TRBV4-1,once,TRBD1,CASSLIDRGLAKNIQYF,TGCGCCAGCAGCCTAATCGACAGGGGGCTCGCCAAAAACATTCAGTACTTC
TRBJ2-1,TRBV20-1,once,-,CSAGLVNIFF,TGCAGTGCAGGACTCGTAAATATATTCTTC
TRBJ1-5,TRBV27,-,-,CASSLRGGGYSNQPQHF,TGTGCCAGCAGTTTAAGGGGAGGGGGGTATAGCAATCAGCCCCAGCATTTT
TRBJ2-3,TRBV28,-,-,CASSLKRTSTFTDTQYF,TGTGCCAGCAGTTTAAAGCGGACTTCGACCTTCACAGATACGCAGTATTTT
TRBJ2-1,TRBV21-1,-,-,CASSTSGTSRLEQFF,TGTGCCAGCAGCACTTCCGGGACTAGCAGGCTTGAGCAGTTCTTC
TRBJ1-5,TRBV21-1,-,-,CASTQGGVMDNQPQHF,TGTGCCAGCACCCAAGGGGGGGTTATGGACAATCAGCCCCAGCATTTT
TRBJ2-3,TRBV19,-,-,CASSISELAGDTQYF,TGTGCCAGTAGTATAAGTGAACTAGCAGGAGATACGCAGTATTTT
TRBJ2-3,TRBV6-4,-,-,CASSEGAGGTDTQYF,TGTGCCAGCAGTGAGGGGGCAGGGGGCACAGATACGCAGTATTTT
TRBJ2-7,TRBV21-1,-,-,CASSILRTGKGSSYEQYF,TGTGCCAGCAGCATTCTTCGGACAGGGAAAGGGAGCTCCTACGAGCAGTACTTC
TRBJ1-1,TRBV2,-,TRBD1,CASSPRTGRDTEAFF,TGTGCCAGCAGTCCAAGGACAGGGAGGGACACTGAAGCTTTCTTT
TRBJ2-1,TRBV6-6,-,TRBD2,CASSPLTSANNEQFF,TGTGCCAGCAGTCCTTTGACTAGCGCAAACAATGAGCAGTTCTTC
TRBJ2-1,TRBV13,-,TRBD2,CASSPQTSGAPYNEQFF,TGTGCCAGCAGCCCCCAGACTAGCGGGGCTCCCTACAATGAGCAGTTCTTC
TRBJ1-5,TRBV2,once,TRBD1,CASSKRGTAALNQPQHF,TGTGCCAGCAGCAAAAGGGGGACAGCTGCCCTCAATCAGCCCCAGCATTTT
TRBJ2-7,TRBV7-8,-,TRBD1,CTSSPPDRGSYEQYF,TGTACCAGCAGCCCTCCGGACAGGGGGTCCTACGAGCAGTACTTC
TRBJ1-1,TRBV27,-,-,CASSFREAGTEAFF,TGTGCCAGCAGTTTTCGGGAAGCGGGAACTGAAGCTTTCTTT
TRBJ2-7,TRBV27,once,-,CASSPYGGSTYEQYF,TGTGCCAGCAGTCCCTATGGCGGGTCCACCTACGAGCAGTACTTC
TRBJ2-5,TRBV28,-,TRBD2,CASSFGTTDKETQYF,TGTGCCAGCAGTTTCGGGACTACCGATAAAGAGACCCAGTACTTC
TRBJ2-1,TRBV30,-,-,CAWSPGGGPYNEQFF,TGTGCCTGGAGTCCCGGGGGAGGCCCTTACAATGAGCAGTTCTTC
TRBJ2-3,TRBV4-1,-,TRBD2,CASSHIGGRDTQYF,TGCGCCAGCAGCCATATCGGCGGGAGGGATACGCAGTATTTT
TRBJ2-5,TRBV7-8,-,TRBD2,CASSPTGLIQETQYF,TGTGCCAGCAGCCCTACGGGACTAATTCAAGAGACCCAGTACTTC
TRBJ1-1,TRBV5-1,-,TRBD1,CASSSTGTGGRNTEAFF,TGCGCCAGCAGCTCAACCGGGACAGGGGGTAGGAACACTGAAGCTTTCTTT
TRBJ2-5,TRBV5-1,once,-,CASSLAMQETQYF,TGCGCCAGCAGCTTGGCAATGCAAGAGACCCAGTACTTC
TRBJ1-6,TRBV10-3,-,-,CAISESEGSPLHF,TGTGCCATCAGTGAGTCAGAGGGTTCACCCCTCCACTTT
TRBJ2-1,TRBV28,-,TRBD1,CASTLTGAYNEQFF,TGTGCCAGCACCTTGACAGGGGCCTACAATGAGCAGTTCTTC
TRBJ1-3,TRBV5-1,-,-,CASSLAGDISGNTIYF,TGCGCCAGCAGCTTGGCTGGGGACATATCTGGAAACACCATATATTTT
TRBJ2-1,TRBV19,-,-,CASRDWSSYNEQFF,TGTGCCAGTCGGGACTGGAGCTCCTACAATGAGCAGTTCTTC
TRBJ2-7,TRBV6-6,-,TRBD2,CASSPRGGSSYEQYF,TGTGCCAGCAGCCCTCGGGGCGGGAGCTCCTACGAGCAGTACTTC
TRBJ2-7,TRBV11-2,-,TRBD2,CASSLESGTSYEQYF,TGTGCCAGCAGCTTAGAAAGCGGGACCTCCTACGAGCAGTACTTC
TRBJ2-7,TRBV11-1,-,-,CASSLTDSYEQYF,TGTGCCAGCAGCTTAACAGATTCCTACGAGCAGTACTTC
TRBJ2-7,TRBV6-5,-,TRBD1,CASSYRIGTGAEQYF,TGTGCCAGCAGTTACCGAATCGGGACAGGGGCCGAGCAGTACTTC
TRBJ1-4,TRBV28,-,-,CASSLFSAGEKLFF,TGTGCCAGCAGTTTATTCTCCGCGGGCGAAAAACTGTTTTTT
TRBJ2-3,TRBV11-2,-,TRBD2,CASSWTSGREDTQYF,TGTGCCAGCAGCTGGACTAGCGGGAGGGAAGATACGCAGTATTTT